The 8 T cell receptor beta chains listed next were all sequenced from one sample in a study of shared clonotypes between healthy human individuals. Repertoires were generated with immunoSEQ multiplex PCR, while TCRdb's copy carries only in-frame clones and drops some. The sample lists some 2 million clones, about 95% occurring once. Naive CD8 cells were CD45RO-negative, positively selected for CCR7, excluding terminally differentiated effector memory CD45RA+ cells. Sequenced input: naive CD8+ T cells sorted from blood. The source of these receptors is a young man in good health.

The chain uses TRBV10-2 and TRBJ2-1; D remains ambiguous. Looked up from germline, CDR1 is WSHSY and CDR2 is SAAADI. The CDR3 extends over 17 amino acids. The V end lost 3 bases, the J end lost 0 bases, and 15 bases lay between the germline ends. The CDR3, as DNA: TGCGCCAGCAGTGACGAGTCTGTCAAAAGCTCCTACAATGAGCAGTTCTTC. It encodes CASSDESVKSSYNEQFF.

Regarding this clone: Other DNA sequences within the sample encode an identical CDR3. J is TRBJ2-7 and V is TRBV6-5; the D is unclear. Trimming left V 0 bases short and J 2 bases short, with 8 bases between. There are 14 residues in the CDR3. Germline V gives CDR1 MNHEY, CDR2 SVGAGI. The CDR3 sequence is CASSYSGPAYEQYF. DNA of the CDR3: TGTGCCAGCAGTTACTCGGGCCCAGCCTACGAGCAGTACTTC.

For the CDR3, the DNA is TGTGCCAGCAGTTTAGAAGTGGGGACGAACAATGAGCAGTTCTTC. As protein: CASSLEVGTNNEQFF. This sequence joins TRBV28 and TRBJ2-1; D might be TRBD1 or TRBD2, each matching 5 bases. In germline, CDR1 is MDHEN, CDR2 SYDVKM. V lost 2 bases and J lost 5, with 13 bases in between. The CDR3 is 15 residues long.

The rearrangement joins TRBV4-1 to TRBJ1-5; D is unresolved. CDR3 length equals 15 residues. Germline-derived CDR1 and CDR2 are MGHRA and YSYEKL. V lost 1 base, J lost 6 bases, and 13 bases lay in between. CDR3: CASSQVPTPVQPQHF. The CDR3 DNA reads TGCGCCAGCAGCCAAGTCCCGACTCCAGTTCAGCCCCAGCATTTT.

The chain recombines TRBV7-9 with TRBJ2-5; 8 bases map to TRBD2. Germline CDR1 and CDR2: SEHNR and FQNEAQ (reference sequence). V lost 1 base, J lost 3 bases, and 10 bases stayed unmatched. CDR3 length: 17 residues. The CDR3 DNA reads TGTGCCAGCAGCTTAGTAGGGTGGGGACTAGAGGAAGAGACCCAGTACTTC. Translation gives CASSLVGWGLEEETQYF.

The chain joins TRBV27 to TRBJ2-7; 7 bases agree with TRBD1. V shed 6 bases and J 3 bases; nucleotides not matched to a gene: 5. The CDR3 consists of 13 residues. Germline CDR1 and CDR2: MNHEY and SMNVEV (reference sequence). CDR3 sequence: CASRLGQFYEQYF. The CDR3 nucleotides are TGTGCCAGCAGGTTGGGACAGTTCTACGAGCAGTACTTC.

The chain combines TRBV19 with TRBJ2-1; D is perhaps TRBD1 (6 bases). Germline-derived CDR1 and CDR2 are LNHDA and SQIVND (reference sequence). The CDR3 covers 16 residues. Between the trimmed V and J ends, which lost 3 bases and 7 bases, there was a span of 19 bases. CDR3 protein: CASSIAMPGVGNEQFF. The CDR3 DNA reads as TGTGCCAGTAGTATCGCCATGCCAGGGGTGGGAAATGAGCAGTTCTTC.

The chain has TRBV4-1 and TRBJ1-1, with 7 bases fitting TRBD1. This CDR3 region has 14 residues. Unmatched junction bases numbered 8, after V lost 4 bases and J lost 6 bases. In germline, CDR1 is MGHRA, CDR2 YSYEKL. CDR3 residues: CASSRGTGDPEAFF. The CDR3 DNA follows: TGCGCCAGCAGCCGAGGAACAGGGGACCCTGAAGCTTTCTTT.